One sample yielded the 4 T cell receptor beta chains listed below, sequenced in a study of blood T cell repertoires in COVID-19. TCRdb's table, derived via immunoSEQ multiplex PCR, lists solely in-frame clones and lacks some. The table lists tens of thousands of clones, roughly 72% of them singletons. The sample taken for sequencing was peripheral blood. All receptors come from a man in his 70s with acute or convalescent COVID-19.

The chain joins TRBV18 to TRBJ1-2; weak D call: TRBD1 (6 bases). The CDR3 has 13 residues. Trimming removed 4 bases at V and 1 base at J, with 7 bases between. Germline assignment: CDR1 KGHSH and CDR2 LQKENI. CDR3 sequence reads: CASSLDSNYGYTF. The CDR3, as DNA: TGTGCCAGCTCACTGGACAGTAACTATGGCTACACCTTC.

This clone was found once. The CDR3: CASSLGQQGSNTEAFF. The CDR3 DNA is TGTGCCAGCAGCTTAGGTCAACAGGGCTCGAACACTGAAGCTTTCTTT. This chain uses TRBV7-6 with TRBJ1-1; D is possibly TRBD1 (6 bases). This CDR3 has 16 residues. The V end lost 1 base, the J end lost 1 base, and 13 bases lay between the germline ends. Germline V gene lookup returns CDR1 SGHVS and CDR2 FNYEAQ.

The V gene is TRBV11-3, the J gene TRBJ2-1; possibly TRBD1 for D (6 bases). The CDR3 has 14 amino acids. Between the trimmed V and J ends, which lost 1 base and 7 bases, there was a span of 11 bases. Germline CDR1 SGHNT, CDR2 YENEEA. This CDR3 reads CASSLGGQGNEQFF. The CDR3 DNA reads as TGTGCCAGCAGCTTAGGGGGTCAGGGGAATGAGCAGTTCTTC.

The chain couples TRBV6-2 or TRBV6-3 to TRBJ1-1, with a tentative D call TRBD1 (5 bases). This CDR3 region has 16 residues. Germline CDR1 MNHEY, CDR2 SVGEGT. V was clipped by 3 bases and J by 6 bases, with 20 bases between them. CDR3 in DNA: TGTGCCAGCAGTTATGGGGCACAGGTGAAAGGGGCTGAAGCTTTCTTT. It encodes CASSYGAQVKGAEAFF.